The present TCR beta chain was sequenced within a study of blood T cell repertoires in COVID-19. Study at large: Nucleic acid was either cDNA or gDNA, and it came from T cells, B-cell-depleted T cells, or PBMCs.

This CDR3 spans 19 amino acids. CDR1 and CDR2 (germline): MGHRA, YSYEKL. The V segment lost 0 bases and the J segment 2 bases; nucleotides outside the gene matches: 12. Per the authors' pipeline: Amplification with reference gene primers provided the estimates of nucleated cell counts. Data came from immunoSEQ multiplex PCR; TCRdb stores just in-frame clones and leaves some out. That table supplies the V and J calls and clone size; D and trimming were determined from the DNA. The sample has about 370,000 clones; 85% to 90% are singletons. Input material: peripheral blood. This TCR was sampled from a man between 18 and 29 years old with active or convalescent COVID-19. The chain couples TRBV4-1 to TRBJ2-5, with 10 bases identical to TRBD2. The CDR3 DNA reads TGCGCCAGCAGCCAAGATCGAACGAGCGGGGGGGAGAAGCAAGAGACCCAGTACTTC. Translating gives CASSQDRTSGGEKQETQYF.